This T cell receptor (beta chain) comes out of a study of T cells after yellow fever vaccination. Each CDR3 protein is one row after TCRdb ran MiXCR on the 5' RACE reads. The repertoire has about 200,000 distinct CDR3 sequences, approximately 3% of them found once; the top ten carry around 3%. The V end lost 4 bases, the J end lost 4 bases, and 10 bases lay between the germline ends. The CDR3 extends over 13 amino acids. Germline V lookup: CDR1 SGHRS, CDR2 YFSETQ. This clonotype was recorded a few times. This specimen was CD4+ T cells sorted from PBMCs, taken 10 days after the yellow fever booster vaccination. The genes are TRBV5-1 and TRBJ2-3; D possibly corresponds to TRBD1 (6 bases). The clonotype was recovered from a man aged 18 to 30 who received the YFV17D yellow fever vaccine. CDR3: CASSDSGADTQYF. CDR3 coding DNA: TGCGCCAGCAGCGATTCAGGGGCAGATACGCAGTATTTT.